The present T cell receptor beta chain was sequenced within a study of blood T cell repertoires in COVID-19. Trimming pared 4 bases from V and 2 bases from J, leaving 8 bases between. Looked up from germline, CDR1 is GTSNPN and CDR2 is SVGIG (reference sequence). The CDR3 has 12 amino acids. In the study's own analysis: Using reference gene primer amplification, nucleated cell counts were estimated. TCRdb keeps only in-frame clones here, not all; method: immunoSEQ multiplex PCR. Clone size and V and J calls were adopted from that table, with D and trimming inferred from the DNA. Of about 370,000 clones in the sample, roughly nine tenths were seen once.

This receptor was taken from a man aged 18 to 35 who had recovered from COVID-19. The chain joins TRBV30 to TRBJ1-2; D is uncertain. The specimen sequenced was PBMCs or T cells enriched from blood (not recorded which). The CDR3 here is CAWTAQNYGYTF. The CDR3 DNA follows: TGTGCCTGGACCGCCCAGAACTATGGCTACACCTTC.